The clone carrying this T cell receptor (beta chain) appeared a few times. Via MiXCR, TCRdb re-called the RT-PCR reads, giving one row per CDR3 protein. The table records about 960,000 distinct CDR3 sequences, about a sixth of them present only once. The data are from a study of patients and donors after allogeneic stem cell transplantation. The CDR3 spans 16 residues. V lost 0 bases, J lost 7 bases, and 16 bases lay in between. Germline values: CDR1 ENHRY, CDR2 SYGVKD. This TCR was recovered from a human donor who was either an allogeneic HSCT recipient or a stem cell or donor lymphocyte infusion donor (not recorded which). It is not recorded whose cells these are; they may come from a transplant donor. This chain joins TRBV10-3 and TRBJ2-1; D call uncertain. Sequenced: blood, either unsorted or a sorted T cell fraction (not recorded which). CDR3 in amino acids: CAISESNPNGGNEQFF. The DNA for the CDR3 is TGTGCCATCAGTGAGTCGAACCCAAACGGCGGAAATGAGCAGTTCTTC.